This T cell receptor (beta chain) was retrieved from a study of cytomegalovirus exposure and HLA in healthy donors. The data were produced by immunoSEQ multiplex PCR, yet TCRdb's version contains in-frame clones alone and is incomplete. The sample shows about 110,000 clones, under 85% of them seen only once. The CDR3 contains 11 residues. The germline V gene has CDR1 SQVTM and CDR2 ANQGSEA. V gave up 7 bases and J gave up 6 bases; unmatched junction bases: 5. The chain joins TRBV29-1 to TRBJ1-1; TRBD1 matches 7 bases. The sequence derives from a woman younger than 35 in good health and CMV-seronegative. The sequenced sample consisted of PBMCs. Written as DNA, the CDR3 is TGCAGCGCTTCGGACAGGCCTGAAGCTTTCTTT. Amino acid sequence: CSASDRPEAFF.